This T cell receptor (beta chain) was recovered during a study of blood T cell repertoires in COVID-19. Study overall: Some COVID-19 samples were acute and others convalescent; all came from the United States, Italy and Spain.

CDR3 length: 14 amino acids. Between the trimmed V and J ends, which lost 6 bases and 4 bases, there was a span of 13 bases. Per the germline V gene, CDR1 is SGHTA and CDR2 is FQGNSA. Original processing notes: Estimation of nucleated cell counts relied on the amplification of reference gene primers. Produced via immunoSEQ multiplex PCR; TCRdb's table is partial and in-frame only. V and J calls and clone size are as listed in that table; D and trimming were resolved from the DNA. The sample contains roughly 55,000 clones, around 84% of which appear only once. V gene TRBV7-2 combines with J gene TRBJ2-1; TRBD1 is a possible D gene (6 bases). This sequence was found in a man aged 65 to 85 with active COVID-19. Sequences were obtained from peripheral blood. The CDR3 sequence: CASRFDTGYNEQFF. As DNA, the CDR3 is TGTGCCAGCAGGTTTGATACAGGGTACAATGAGCAGTTCTTC.